The 21 T cell receptor beta chains in this list originate from one sample, sequenced in a study of OX40 agonist ivuxolimab in advanced cancers. The data were produced by immunoSEQ multiplex PCR, yet TCRdb's version contains in-frame clones alone and is incomplete. The sample holds roughly 48,000 clones; over 60% are singletons and the top ten take roughly 7.3%. The input for sequencing was CD4+ or CD8+ T cells sorted from blood, taken in a trial of the OX40 agonist ivuxolimab. The receptor source for this set is an adult with an advanced solid tumor such as melanoma, head and neck, liver or kidney cancer.

This chain connects TRBV5-4 to TRBJ1-1; 9 bases are shared with TRBD1. CDR1 is SGHNT, CDR2 YYREEE, per germline (reference sequence). The CDR3 loop spans 16 amino acids. J lost 1 base, V lost 2 bases, and 6 bases had no gene match. The CDR3 coding sequence is TGTGCCAGCAGCTTCGCCGGGACAGGGACGAACACTGAAGCTTTCTTT. It is translated as CASSFAGTGTNTEAFF.

This rearrangement joins TRBV5-4 to TRBJ2-7; 9 bases are a match to TRBD1. CDR1 SGHNT and CDR2 YYREEE come from the germline V gene (reference sequence). This CDR3 spans 14 amino acids. The V gene end was trimmed by 2 bases and the J gene end by 6 bases; junction bases not matched to a gene: 6. CDR3: CASSFGDRVPEQYF. In nucleotides, the CDR3 is TGTGCCAGCAGCTTTGGGGACAGGGTACCCGAGCAGTACTTC.

The chain's CDR3 is CASSTRTGQSDTQYF. DNA of the CDR3: TGTGCCAGCAGCACTCGGACAGGGCAGTCAGATACGCAGTATTTT. V is TRBV7-8 and J is TRBJ2-3, with 8 bases aligning to TRBD1. This CDR3 has 15 amino acids. Germline CDR1 SGHVS, CDR2 FQNEAQ. The trim removed 5 bases at V and 4 bases at J, leaving 8 bases unmatched.

V gene TRBV30 combines with J gene TRBJ1-2; D perhaps matches TRBD1 (5 bases). Germline CDR1 is GTSNPN and CDR2 is SVGIG (reference sequence). This CDR3 is built from 12 residues. V was clipped by 8 bases and J by 1 base, with 11 bases between them. CDR3 coding DNA: TGTGCCGTCCGGGACCTTAACTATGGCTACACCTTC. This translates into CAVRDLNYGYTF.

The genes are TRBV2 and TRBJ1-5, with D uncertain. Germline V gives CDR1 SNHLY, CDR2 FYNNEI. This CDR3 region has 15 residues. The V end lost 5 bases, the J end lost 0 bases, and 11 bases lay between the germline ends. In DNA, the CDR3 is TGTGCCAGCAGTCGAGGAGGGTCTAGCAATCAGCCCCAGCATTTT. It encodes CASSRGGSSNQPQHF.

The V call is TRBV6-5, the J call TRBJ2-7; TRBD1 matches 11 bases. V trimming: 5 bases; J trimming: 5 bases; junction bases outside the gene matches: 8. Germline CDR1 reads MNHEY; CDR2 reads SVGAGI. There are 15 residues in the CDR3. The CDR3 loop reads CASSLGTGGSNEQYF. The CDR3, as DNA: TGTGCCAGCAGTCTGGGGACAGGGGGTAGCAACGAGCAGTACTTC.

J is TRBJ2-3 and V is TRBV5-6; TRBD2 matches at 13 bases. Germline-derived CDR1 and CDR2 are SGHDT and YYEEEE. V was pared by 1 base and J by 6 bases, with 2 bases of the junction left unmatched. This CDR3 comprises 15 residues. The CDR3 here is CASSLRTSGSDTQYF. DNA of the CDR3: TGTGCCAGCAGCTTGCGGACTAGCGGGAGTGATACGCAGTATTTT.

With respect to this clone: This same CDR3 is encoded by further DNA sequences in the sample. V usage is TRBV20-1 and J usage is TRBJ1-2; no firm D call. V lost 5 bases and J 8 bases, leaving 6 bases between the germline ends. Germline V gene data show CDR1 as DFQATT and CDR2 as SNEGSKA (reference sequence). The CDR3 has 9 amino acids. The CDR3 here is CSAPGGYTF. DNA for the CDR3: TGCAGTGCTCCCGGGGGCTACACCTTC.

This clone has only a few counts. The J gene is TRBJ1-1, the V gene TRBV10-1; D gene ambiguous. The CDR3 covers 14 residues. Germline CDR1 and CDR2: WNHNN and SYGVQD (reference sequence). With 2 bases removed from V and 4 bases from J, the gap between germline ends came to 11 bases. The CDR3 nucleotides read TGCGCCAGCAGTGAGACAATGACGACCACTGAAGCTTTCTTT. Amino acid sequence: CASSETMTTTEAFF.

V and J are TRBV30 and TRBJ1-2; TRBD1 matches at 10 bases. The CDR3 length is 13 residues. CDR1 is GTSNPN, CDR2 SVGIG, per germline (reference sequence). The chain's CDR3 is CASTGGLYYGYTF. In DNA form, the CDR3 reads TGTGCGTCGACAGGGGGCCTTTACTATGGCTACACCTTC.

The table lists this clone with a count of one. The chain is built from TRBV7-9 and TRBJ1-1; the D is unclear. Trimming took off 6 bases at V and 0 bases at J, with 14 bases between the two ends. The CDR3 contains 15 residues. CDR1 and CDR2 from the germline V gene are SEHNR and FQNEAQ (reference sequence). The CDR3 region is CASSTPDDMNTEAFF. In DNA form, the CDR3 reads TGTGCCAGCAGTACACCAGACGACATGAACACTGAAGCTTTCTTT.

V gene TRBV7-7 combines with J gene TRBJ2-5; D assignment may be TRBD1 or TRBD2 (6 bases each). The V and J ends lost 2 bases and 4 bases respectively, with 11 bases between them. This CDR3 has 14 residues. Germline loops: CDR1 SSHAT, CDR2 FNYEAQ (reference sequence). This CDR3 is CASSLRGASETQYF. The CDR3 DNA follows: TGTGCCAGCAGCTTAAGGGGGGCTTCAGAGACCCAGTACTTC.

The genes are TRBV10-3 and TRBJ1-6, with a weak D call TRBD1 (5 bases). Per the germline V gene, CDR1 is ENHRY and CDR2 is SYGVKD. The CDR3 sequence is 15 residues long. The V end lost 2 bases, the J end lost 6 bases, and 11 bases lay between the germline ends. The CDR3 bases are TGTGCCATCAGTGAGCTGGGACTGATTAATTCACCCCTCCACTTT. This codes for CAISELGLINSPLHF.

The V call is TRBV5-5, the J call TRBJ2-7, with TRBD2 matching 8 bases. This CDR3 is built from 15 residues. Trimming removed 1 base from V and 7 bases from J; junction bases left unmatched: 10. CDR1 SGHKS and CDR2 YYEKEE come from the germline V gene (reference sequence). The CDR3 reads CASSLTSGQVGEQYF. CDR3 in DNA: TGTGCCAGCAGCTTGACTAGCGGACAAGTAGGGGAGCAGTACTTC.

The chain links TRBV19 to TRBJ2-5; 10 bases are a match to TRBD1. CDR1 and CDR2 from the germline V gene are LNHDA and SQIVND (reference sequence). V was clipped by 7 bases and J by 5 bases; unmatched bases: 13. This CDR3 has 16 residues. The CDR3 bases are TGTGCCAGTACCGAGAGGGGGACAGGGGCCTCCGAGACCCAGTACTTC. Translated, it gives CASTERGTGASETQYF.

The V and J genes are TRBV6-1 and TRBJ2-6, with unresolved D. The ends were cut back, 3 bases at V and 0 bases at J, with 9 bases in the middle. CDR3 length: 16 residues. CDR1 MNHNS and CDR2 SASEGT come from the germline V gene. CDR3 residues: CASSDSRTSGANVLTF. Written as DNA, the CDR3 is TGTGCCAGCAGTGATAGTAGGACCTCTGGGGCCAACGTCCTGACTTTC.

This clone has ten or more counts. The chain joins TRBV4-2 to TRBJ2-5, with D perhaps TRBD1 (6 bases). Germline V CDR1 and CDR2: LGHNA, YNFKEQ. The V gene lost 2 bases and the J gene lost 5 bases, with 12 bases spanning the gap. This CDR3 comprises 14 residues. CDR3 amino acids: CASSQYRDGETQYF. CDR3 sequence (DNA): TGTGCCAGCAGCCAATACAGGGACGGGGAGACCCAGTACTTC.

This chain links TRBV2 with TRBJ1-3, with D possibly TRBD1 on 6 matching bases. This CDR3 has 17 residues. Trimming removed 2 bases at V and 0 bases at J, with 14 bases between. The germline V gene encodes CDR1 SNHLY and CDR2 FYNNEI. The CDR3 protein is CASSERDTRLSGNTIYF. CDR3 bases: TGTGCCAGCAGTGAACGGGACACAAGGCTCTCTGGAAACACCATATATTTT.

The chain combines TRBV18 with TRBJ2-1; 15 bases are a match to TRBD2. This CDR3 has 17 amino acids. Germline CDR1 is KGHSH and CDR2 is LQKENI. V shed 0 bases and J 5 bases; nucleotides not matched to a gene: 2. CDR3 region: CASSPPGLAGGHNEQFF. In DNA form, the CDR3 reads TGTGCCAGCTCACCACCGGGACTAGCGGGAGGCCACAATGAGCAGTTCTTC.

The count of this clone is one. The J gene is TRBJ2-1, the V gene TRBV7-2; TRBD2 is a possible D gene (5 bases). The V and J ends lost 7 bases and 2 bases respectively, with 15 bases between them. The CDR3 consists of 15 residues. Looked up from germline, CDR1 is SGHTA and CDR2 is FQGNSA. The DNA for the CDR3 is TGTGCCAGCATCGAGGGATCGGCCGCCTACAATGAGCAGTTCTTC. Its protein is CASIEGSAAYNEQFF.

This clone was recorded once. The CDR3 sequence: CASSNVAGAETQYF. The CDR3 DNA follows: TGTGCCAGCAGTAACGTAGCGGGAGCAGAGACCCAGTACTTC. This chain links TRBV6-1 with TRBJ2-5; 9 nucleotides match TRBD2. With 5 bases clipped from V and 4 bases from J, the junction kept 5 bases outside the gene matches. This CDR3 has 14 residues. In germline, CDR1 is MNHNS, CDR2 SASEGT.